One and the same sample provided the 32 T cell receptor beta chains below, sequenced in a study of blood T cell repertoires in COVID-19. The method was immunoSEQ multiplex PCR; TCRdb's version includes in-frame clones alone and lacks a portion of them. Found here are 15,000 to 20,000 clones, 80% to 90% of them singletons; the top ten hold about 17%. Sequencing input: peripheral blood. The receptors stem from a human donor with active COVID-19. The donor label of this sample is uncertain.

This clone was recorded only once. J is TRBJ1-5 and V is TRBV7-9; D not certain. The CDR3 has 13 residues. V was clipped by 9 bases and J by 5 bases, with 14 bases between them. Germline-derived CDR1 and CDR2 are SEHNR and FQNEAQ (reference sequence). The CDR3 nucleotides read TGTGCCAGTGGACTATTCGATCATCAGCCCCAGCATTTT. Its protein product is CASGLFDHQPQHF.

V and J are TRBV6-2 or TRBV6-3 and TRBJ2-5; D is uncertain. CDR1 MNHEY and CDR2 SVGEGT come from the germline V gene. The CDR3 loop spans 15 amino acids. V was cut by 2 bases and J by 5 bases, with 15 bases left in between. DNA of the CDR3: TGTGCCAGCAGTTACGCCCTAGGAGTTCAGGAGACCCAGTACTTC. Translating it yields CASSYALGVQETQYF.

The V and J genes are TRBV19 and TRBJ1-1, with 8 nucleotides matching TRBD1. This CDR3 is built from 15 residues. J gave up 4 bases and V 9 bases, and 13 bases lay outside the gene matches. Looked up from germline, CDR1 is LNHDA and CDR2 is SQIVND (reference sequence). CDR3 DNA sequence: TGTGCCAGCACTAATTACCGAACAGGGGGCACTGAAGCTTTCTTT. The encoded protein is CASTNYRTGGTEAFF. The full variable domain, its missing parts supplied by reference TRBV19 and TRBJ1-1, is DGGITQSPKYLFRKEGQNVTLSCEQNLNHDAMYWYRQDPGQGLRLIYYSQIVNDFQKGDIAEGYSVSREKKESFPLTVTSAQKNPTAFYLCASTNYRTGGTEAFFGQGTRLTVV.

By sample share, this clone is medium-sized. V usage is TRBV19 and J usage is TRBJ1-2; 8 positions match TRBD1. CDR1 and CDR2 (germline): LNHDA, SQIVND (reference sequence). There are 13 residues in the CDR3. V lost 5 bases, J lost 4 bases, and 3 bases stayed unmatched. Here the CDR3 reads CASSEQGGYGYTF. CDR3 in DNA: TGTGCCAGTAGTGAACAGGGGGGCTATGGCTACACCTTC.

The chain has TRBV5-1 and TRBJ2-3, with 15 bases identical to TRBD2. This CDR3 comprises 21 residues. The germline V gene has CDR1 SGHRS and CDR2 YFSETQ. The ends lost 0 bases at V and 4 bases at J; junction bases unmatched: 15. The CDR3 coding sequence is TGCGCCAGCAGCTTGGTTAGGACTAGCGGGGGGGCCAAACAATTGGCAGATACGCAGTATTTT. Its protein is CASSLVRTSGGAKQLADTQYF.

V and J are TRBV27 and TRBJ2-5; 7 bases match TRBD1. This CDR3 contains 15 residues. Germline CDR1 MNHEY, CDR2 SMNVEV (reference sequence). The V gene end was trimmed by 6 bases and the J gene end by 2 bases; junction bases not matched to a gene: 9. The CDR3 loop is CASRRTGFVQETQYF. The DNA for the CDR3 is TGTGCCAGCAGGAGGACAGGTTTCGTGCAAGAGACCCAGTACTTC.

This clone was found once. This sequence joins TRBV28 and TRBJ2-7; D ambiguous. Germline V gene sequence: CDR1 MDHEN, CDR2 SYDVKM. Trimming removed 5 bases from V and 10 bases from J, with 15 bases in between. The CDR3 loop spans 12 amino acids. The DNA of the CDR3 is TGTGCCAGCAGTGGGCAGTACCTGTTCCAGTACTTC. Its protein is CASSGQYLFQYF.

The chain joins TRBV9 to TRBJ2-3, with TRBD2 matching 11 bases. The CDR3 is made up of 16 amino acids. Germline V gives CDR1 SGDLS, CDR2 YYNGEE. With 2 bases clipped from V and 8 bases from J, the junction kept 10 bases outside the gene matches. The CDR3 nucleotides are TGTGCCAGCAGCGTGACCCTTAGCGGGGGGGCTCGTACGCAGTATTTT. This translates into CASSVTLSGGARTQYF.

This clone was seen only once. CDR3 sequence (DNA): TGCGCCAGCAGCTTAGGGACTATCGGAGATACGCAGTATTTT. Its translation: CASSLGTIGDTQYF. The rearrangement uses TRBV5-1 and TRBJ2-3, with 7 nucleotides matching TRBD2. Unmatched junction bases numbered 5, after V lost 2 bases and J lost 5 bases. The CDR3 sequence is 14 residues long. Germline lookup yields CDR1 SGHRS and CDR2 YFSETQ.

This clone was seen once. This chain connects TRBV2 to TRBJ1-1; D is possibly TRBD1 (6 bases). The CDR3 has 13 amino acids. The germline V and J ends were trimmed by 10 bases and 3 bases, with 15 bases remaining between them. Germline lookup yields CDR1 SNHLY and CDR2 FYNNEI. CDR3 amino acids: CANQEGGYTEAFF. The CDR3 DNA follows: TGTGCCAATCAGGAGGGGGGGTACACTGAAGCTTTCTTT.

J is TRBJ2-7 and V is TRBV2; TRBD2 aligns across 8 bases. CDR1 SNHLY and CDR2 FYNNEI come from the germline V gene. The CDR3 loop spans 15 amino acids. With 6 bases clipped from V and 2 bases from J, the junction kept 9 bases outside the gene matches. For the CDR3, the DNA is TGTGCCAGCAGGAGGGTAGCGGGGACCACCTACGAGCAGTACTTC. Translated: CASRRVAGTTYEQYF.

CDR3 nucleotide sequence: TGTGCCAGCAGCGAGGCAGGAAATAATTCACCCCTCCACTTT. This translates into CASSEAGNNSPLHF. The rearrangement uses TRBV9 and TRBJ1-6, with unresolved D. The V end was cut by 3 bases, the J end by 5 bases, with 9 bases between. Germline CDR1 is SGDLS and CDR2 is YYNGEE. The CDR3 is 14 amino acids.

Written as DNA, the CDR3 is TGCGCCAGCAGCGGCCGGGACAAGACCTACGAGCAGTACTTC. Encoded protein: CASSGRDKTYEQYF. This chain joins TRBV5-1 and TRBJ2-7, with D possibly matching TRBD1 (6 bases). Trimming pared 4 bases from V and 2 bases from J, leaving 13 bases between. CDR1 is SGHRS and CDR2 is YFSETQ in the germline V gene. The CDR3 covers 14 residues.

This clone turned up a few times. The rearrangement links TRBV5-1 to TRBJ2-3; 7 bases line up with TRBD2. Per germline, CDR1 SGHRS and CDR2 YFSETQ. This CDR3 region has 14 residues. V was clipped by 0 bases and J by 6 bases; unmatched bases: 4. The CDR3 reads CASSLGLASDTQYF. Here the CDR3 DNA reads TGCGCCAGCAGCTTGGGACTAGCCTCGGATACGCAGTATTTT.

This chain links TRBV18 with TRBJ2-7, with 12 bases matching TRBD1. Germline V lookup: CDR1 KGHSH, CDR2 LQKENI. The CDR3 runs to 16 residues. Unmatched junction bases numbered 13, after V lost 7 bases and J lost 6 bases. The CDR3 nucleotides are TGTGCCAGCTTTGCTTCCCAGGGACAGGGGGCTGGCGAGCAGTACTTC. Protein: CASFASQGQGAGEQYF.

The chain employs TRBV6-5 and TRBJ1-5; 8 bases are a match to TRBD1. With 2 bases clipped from V and 3 bases from J, the junction kept 3 bases outside the gene matches. Germline values: CDR1 MNHEY, CDR2 SVGAGI. The CDR3 consists of 15 residues. CDR3: CASSYGTGNNQPQHF. The DNA of the CDR3 is TGTGCCAGCAGTTACGGGACAGGTAACAATCAGCCCCAGCATTTT.

The gene calls are TRBV10-3 and TRBJ2-7; 12 nucleotides align to TRBD1. This CDR3 is 13 amino acids long. Trimming took 6 bases from V and 5 from J; bases not matched to a gene: 2. Looked up from germline, CDR1 is ENHRY and CDR2 is SYGVKD. This chain's CDR3 is CAIRGQGADEQYF. As DNA, the CDR3 is TGTGCCATCAGGGGACAGGGGGCCGACGAGCAGTACTTC.

V is TRBV16 and J is TRBJ2-7; the D gene is possibly TRBD1 (5 bases). Germline CDR1 is KGHSY and CDR2 is FQNENV. CDR3 length: 14 amino acids. V lost 11 bases to trimming and J lost 6 bases, with 23 bases between them. The CDR3 here is CASTVSRQGREQYF. The CDR3 nucleotides read TGTGCCTCTACTGTTTCTCGGCAGGGCCGCGAGCAGTACTTC.

The chain links TRBV7-8 to TRBJ1-2; TRBD1 agrees at 7 bases. Germline V gene lookup returns CDR1 SGHVS and CDR2 FQNEAQ. CDR3 length: 15 amino acids. V shed 1 base and J 0 bases; nucleotides not matched to a gene: 2. The CDR3 is CASSLVGTANYGYTF. The CDR3 DNA sequence: TGTGCCAGCAGCTTAGTGGGGACAGCTAACTATGGCTACACCTTC.

The chain joins TRBV13 to TRBJ2-3; TRBD2 aligns across 14 bases. The CDR3 runs 17 residues. J lost 10 bases, V lost 2 bases, and 11 bases had no gene match. From germline, CDR1 is PRHDT and CDR2 FYEKMQ (reference sequence). The CDR3 is CASSLWLTSGGVPPQYF. As DNA, the CDR3 is TGTGCCAGCAGCTTATGGTTGACTAGCGGGGGGGTACCGCCGCAGTATTTT.

This chain links TRBV2 with TRBJ2-5; D may be TRBD2 (6 bases). Germline CDR1 and CDR2: SNHLY and FYNNEI. Trimming shortened V by 2 bases and J by 12 bases, and 16 bases separated the two germline ends. This CDR3 spans 13 amino acids. The CDR3 DNA follows: TGTGCCAGCAGTGAAACCCCAACTAGCTTCAAGTACTTC. Translating it yields CASSETPTSFKYF.

The rearrangement joins TRBV5-1 to TRBJ1-2; perhaps TRBD1 as D (5 bases). Germline lookup yields CDR1 SGHRS and CDR2 YFSETQ. This CDR3 has 17 amino acids. The V end lost 0 bases, the J end lost 8 bases, and 23 bases lay between the germline ends. CDR3 residues: CASSLGYGRGKNNGYTF. CDR3 nucleotides: TGCGCCAGCAGCTTGGGATACGGGAGGGGTAAAAATAACGGCTACACCTTC.

V is TRBV7-3 and J is TRBJ2-1, with 9 bases that match TRBD2. The CDR3 loop spans 16 amino acids. CDR1 is SGHTA, CDR2 FQGTGA, per germline. After removal of 5 bases from V and 3 bases from J, the junction contained 8 bases not matched to a gene. The CDR3 loop is CASSLGLAVGYNEQFF. The DNA for the CDR3 is TGTGCCAGCAGCCTGGGACTAGCTGTAGGCTACAATGAGCAGTTCTTC.

V is TRBV6-5 and J is TRBJ2-3, with D unclear. This CDR3 contains 12 residues. Deletions cut 6 bases from V and 5 bases from J, with 9 bases between. From germline, CDR1 is MNHEY and CDR2 SVGAGI. The CDR3 nucleotides read TGTGCCAGCAGGGAGCTCGGAGATACGCAGTATTTT. Translating gives CASRELGDTQYF.

This chain links TRBV21-1 with TRBJ2-5; the D call TRBD1 from the table was never checked on the DNA. TRBV21-1 is shown as a pseudogene. The CDR3 spans 15 residues. The CDR3 reads CASSKEKGDQETQYF. CDR3 DNA sequence: TGTGCCAGCAGCAAAGAAAAGGGGGACCAAGAGACCCAGTACTTC.

The chain uses TRBV5-1 and TRBJ1-2; a possible D gene is TRBD1 (5 bases). Trimming shortened V by 0 bases and J by 4 bases, and 10 bases separated the two germline ends. Germline assignment: CDR1 SGHRS and CDR2 YFSETQ. The CDR3 length is 14 residues. The CDR3 loop reads CASSLADRAYGYTF. The CDR3 coding sequence is TGCGCCAGCAGCTTGGCCGACAGAGCCTATGGCTACACCTTC.

The chain joins TRBV7-8 to TRBJ2-3; 9 positions agree with TRBD2. The J segment lost 5 bases and the V segment lost 6 bases, leaving 9 bases of the junction unmatched. CDR1 SGHVS and CDR2 FQNEAQ come from the germline V gene. This CDR3 comprises 15 residues. The CDR3 nucleotides are TGTGCCAGCAGATTGGCGGGGGGGCCTAAAGATACGCAGTATTTT. The encoded protein is CASRLAGGPKDTQYF. Looking up the rest from reference TRBV7-8 and TRBJ2-3 gives the full variable domain: GAGVSQSPRYKVAKRGQDVALRCDPISGHVSLFWYQQALGQGPEFLTYFQNEAQLDKSGLPSDRFFAERPEGSVSTLKIQRTQQEDSAVYLCASRLAGGPKDTQYFGPGTRLTVL.

This clone has a handful of counts. The V gene is TRBV7-2, the J gene TRBJ1-1; 9 bases line up with TRBD1. The trim removed 0 bases at V and 4 bases at J, leaving 9 bases unmatched. Germline values: CDR1 SGHTA, CDR2 FQGNSA. The CDR3 covers 17 residues. The CDR3 DNA is TGTGCCAGCAGCTTAGCGAGTACAGGGGGCGAAGGCACTGAAGCTTTCTTT. It is translated as CASSLASTGGEGTEAFF.

The CDR3 protein is CASSLYAGGGNYGYTF. Written as DNA, the CDR3 is TGTGCCAGCAGCTTATACGCTGGGGGGGGCAACTATGGCTACACCTTC. V usage is TRBV7-3 and J usage is TRBJ1-2, with a possible D match to TRBD1 (6 bases). V was clipped by 2 bases and J by 2 bases, with 15 bases between them. The CDR3 totals 16 residues. CDR1 and CDR2 from the germline V gene are SGHTA and FQGTGA.

The rearrangement uses TRBV12-3 or TRBV12-4 and TRBJ2-1; D may be TRBD2 (7 bases). Trimming shortened V by 5 bases and J by 12 bases, and 14 bases separated the two germline ends. The CDR3 totals 12 residues. CDR3 nucleotide sequence: TGTGCCAGCAGTCGCATAGGGGGGGCGCAGTTCTTC. Its protein product is CASSRIGGAQFF.

V is TRBV4-2 and J is TRBJ2-7, with D perhaps matching TRBD1 (6 bases). Germline values: CDR1 LGHNA, CDR2 YNFKEQ. V was shortened by 3 bases and J by 4 bases, with 10 bases between the two germline ends. The CDR3 loop spans 13 amino acids. The CDR3 DNA follows: TGTGCCAGCAGCCATCTCGGACAGTACGAGCAGTACTTC. It encodes CASSHLGQYEQYF.

The V gene is TRBV6-1, the J gene TRBJ2-4; 11 nucleotides align to TRBD1. The CDR3 contains 16 residues. V was pared by 1 base and J by 8 bases, with 7 bases of the junction left unmatched. Germline-derived CDR1 and CDR2 are MNHNS and SASEGT. CDR3 amino acids: CASSEELGTGGDIQYF. The CDR3 DNA reads TGTGCCAGCAGTGAAGAGCTAGGGACAGGGGGGGACATTCAGTACTTC.